The source of this T cell receptor beta chain is a study of cytomegalovirus exposure and HLA in healthy donors. Study findings and constraints: Presence/absence analyses treated sequencing depth as roughly uniform across donors. Some TCR beta chains (roughly 150 of them) were listed as cytomegalovirus-associated. Certain sequence variants were highly shared and formed a cluster, and this cluster was likely a sequencing artifact.

Germline V gives CDR1 PRHDT, CDR2 FYEKMQ (reference sequence). This CDR3 spans 16 amino acids. V was shortened by 5 bases and J by 5 bases, with 19 bases between the two germline ends. This clone was seen more than once but under ten times. Its antigen is still unknown. This PCR relied on a set of 60 Vbeta primers and 13 Jbeta primers. Using immunoSEQ multiplex PCR, the repertoire was profiled, and TCRdb retains in-frame clones only, with some absent. This sample has 75,000 to 100,000 clones, with 64% found just once. The V and J genes are TRBV13 and TRBJ2-1; D is perhaps TRBD1 (6 bases). Material for sequencing was PBMCs. This clonotype was obtained from a man aged 55 to 70 in good health and CMV-seronegative. The CDR3 DNA reads TGTGCCAGCAGCCCCCGGACAGATTTAATTCACAATGAGCAGTTCTTC. As protein: CASSPRTDLIHNEQFF.